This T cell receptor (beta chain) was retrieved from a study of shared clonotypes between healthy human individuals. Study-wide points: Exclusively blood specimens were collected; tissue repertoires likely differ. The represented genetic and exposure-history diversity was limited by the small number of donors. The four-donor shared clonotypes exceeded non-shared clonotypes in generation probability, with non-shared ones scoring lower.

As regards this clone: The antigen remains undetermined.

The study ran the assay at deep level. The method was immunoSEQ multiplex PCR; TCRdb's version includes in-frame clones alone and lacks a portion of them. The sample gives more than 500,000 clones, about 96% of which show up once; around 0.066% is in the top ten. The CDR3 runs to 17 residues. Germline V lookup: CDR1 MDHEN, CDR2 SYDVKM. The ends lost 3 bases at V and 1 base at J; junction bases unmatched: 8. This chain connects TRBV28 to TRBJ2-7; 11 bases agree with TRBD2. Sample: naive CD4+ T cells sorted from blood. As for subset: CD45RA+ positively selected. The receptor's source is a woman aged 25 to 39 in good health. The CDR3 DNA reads TGTGCCAGCAGTTTTCCCCTAGCGGGAGGCAATTCCTACGAGCAGTACTTC. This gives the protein CASSFPLAGGNSYEQYF.